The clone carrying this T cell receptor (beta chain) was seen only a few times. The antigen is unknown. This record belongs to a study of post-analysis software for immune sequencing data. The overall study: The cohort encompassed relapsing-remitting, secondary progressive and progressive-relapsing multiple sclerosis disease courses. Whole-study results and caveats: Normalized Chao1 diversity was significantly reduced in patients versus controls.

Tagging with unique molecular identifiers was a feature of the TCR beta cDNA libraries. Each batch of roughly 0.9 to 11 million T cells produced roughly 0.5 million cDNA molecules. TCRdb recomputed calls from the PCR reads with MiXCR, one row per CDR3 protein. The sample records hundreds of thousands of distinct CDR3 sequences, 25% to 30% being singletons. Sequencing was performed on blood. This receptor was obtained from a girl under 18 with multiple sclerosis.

CDR3 residues: CASSLRPDSSYEQYF. The CDR3 DNA follows: TGCGCCAGCAGCTTGAGACCCGACAGCTCCTACGAGCAGTACTTC. The chain recombines TRBV5-1 with TRBJ2-7; TRBD1 might be the D (5 bases). CDR1 is SGHRS, CDR2 YFSETQ, per germline. With 1 base removed from V and 0 bases from J, the gap between germline ends came to 11 bases. This CDR3 has 15 amino acids.